A selection of T cell receptor beta chains follows, all from one sample in a study of OX40 agonist ivuxolimab in advanced cancers. Method: immunoSEQ multiplex PCR; TCRdb's copy keeps in-frame clones and lacks some. This table has tens of thousands of clones, nearly 80% appearing once. This specimen was CD4+ or CD8+ T cells sorted from blood, taken in a trial of the OX40 agonist ivuxolimab. Receptor source: an adult with an advanced solid tumor such as melanoma, head and neck, liver or kidney cancer. Each CDR3 is given with its conserved first and last residue. The D gene is left open where the match is weak. Size tells how often a clone was seen (once, few, many) or the class of an expanded clone, and some rows leave it out.

CASSFTGQGQRGQYF	TGTGCCAGCAGCTTTACGGGACAGGGGCAAAGGGGGCAGTACTTC	TRBV11-2	-	TRBD1	TRBJ2-7
CASSIQGNDGYTF	TGTGCCAGTAGTATCCAGGGGAATGATGGCTACACCTTC	TRBV19	-	-	TRBJ1-2
CASRKGQGNQPQHF	TGCGCCAGCCGGAAGGGACAGGGCAATCAGCCCCAGCATTTT	TRBV10-2	-	TRBD1	TRBJ1-5
CASSLGTGAGTQYF	TGTGCCAGTAGTCTAGGGACTGGCGCAGGAACCCAGTACTTC	TRBV19	-	-	TRBJ2-5
CASSPIIGSGKVYEQYF	TGCGCCAGCAGCCCAATTATCGGTAGCGGGAAGGTCTACGAGCAGTACTTC	TRBV5-1	once	TRBD2	TRBJ2-7
CASSPQGASNSPLHF	TGCGCCAGCAGCCCTCAGGGGGCGAGTAATTCACCCCTCCACTTT	TRBV5-1	-	TRBD1	TRBJ1-6
CAGLAGDRQETQYF	TGTGCCGGACTAGCGGGAGATCGGCAAGAGACCCAGTACTTC	TRBV11-1	-	TRBD2	TRBJ2-5
CASSSRYETSYEQYF	TGCGCCAGCAGCTCCCGGTACGAGACCTCCTACGAGCAGTACTTC	TRBV4-1	once	-	TRBJ2-7
CAIRQTSDHEQYF	TGTGCCATCAGACAGACTAGCGACCACGAGCAGTACTTC	TRBV10-3	-	TRBD2	TRBJ2-7
CASSEAQGQPQHF	TGTGCCAGCAGTGAAGCGCAGGGTCAGCCCCAGCATTTT	TRBV6-1	-	-	TRBJ1-5
CASSHGLAGEF	TGTGCCAGCAGCCATGGACTAGCGGGAGAGTTC	TRBV14	-	TRBD2	TRBJ2-7
CASSLGQLNTEAFF	TGTGCCAGCAGTTTGGGACAACTGAACACTGAAGCTTTCTTT	TRBV2	-	-	TRBJ1-1
CASSLGQGNYGYTF	TGTGCCAGCAGCTTGGGCCAGGGAAACTATGGCTACACCTTC	TRBV5-4	few	-	TRBJ1-2
CSASGTALVEQFF	TGCAGCGCCTCCGGGACAGCCCTGGTTGAGCAGTTCTTC	TRBV29-1	-	TRBD1	TRBJ2-1
CASSPGTTNEKLFF	TGTGCCAGTAGTCCTGGAACAACTAATGAAAAACTGTTTTTT	TRBV19	-	-	TRBJ1-4
CAWSVGSALSNYGYTF	TGTGCCTGGAGTGTTGGGTCCGCCTTATCTAACTATGGCTACACCTTC	TRBV30	-	-	TRBJ1-2
CASSLGAPGTDTQYF	TGTGCCAGCAGCTTAGGTGCTCCCGGCACAGATACGCAGTATTTT	TRBV7-9	-	-	TRBJ2-3
CASSLRVGGETQYF	TGTGCCAGCAGTTTAAGAGTAGGGGGAGAGACCCAGTACTTC	TRBV28	-	-	TRBJ2-5
CASISSHQETQYF	TGTGCCAGCATAAGTTCGCATCAAGAGACCCAGTACTTC	TRBV6-6	-	-	TRBJ2-5
CASSTLQGSSYNEQFF	TGTGCCAGCAGCACTTTACAGGGGAGCTCCTACAATGAGCAGTTCTTC	TRBV7-9	-	TRBD1	TRBJ2-1
CASSRDRLYEQYF	TGTGCCAGCAGCAGGGACAGGTTGTACGAGCAGTACTTC	TRBV7-9	-	TRBD1	TRBJ2-7
CASSLGGTRGYEQYF	TGTGCCAGCAGCTTGGGGGGCACTCGGGGCTACGAGCAGTACTTC	TRBV5-6	-	-	TRBJ2-7
CASAAEPRGPLHF	TGTGCCAGCGCGGCAGAGCCAAGGGGGCCCCTCCACTTT	TRBV6-5	few	-	TRBJ1-6
CASRRQGVSTEQYF	TGTGCCAGCAGGAGACAGGGGGTATCTACGGAGCAGTACTTC	TRBV6-5	-	TRBD1	TRBJ2-7
CASSISGTGSYEQYF	TGTGCCAGCAGCATCTCCGGGACAGGGTCCTACGAGCAGTACTTC	TRBV11-2	once	TRBD1	TRBJ2-7
CASSQERLRTPQHF	TGCGCCAGCAGCCAAGAGCGGCTACGGACGCCCCAGCATTTT	TRBV4-1	few	-	TRBJ1-5
CASSPTVLGTQYF	TGCGCCAGCAGCCCGACGGTACTCGGGACGCAGTATTTT	TRBV4-1	-	-	TRBJ2-3
CASSAGQISYEQYF	TGTGCCAGCAGCGCCGGACAGATTTCCTACGAGCAGTACTTC	TRBV9	few	-	TRBJ2-7
CSAAGGASNYGYTF	TGCAGCGCCGCGGGGGGGGCGAGTAACTATGGCTACACCTTC	TRBV29-1	-	-	TRBJ1-2
CASSSPAGTLSNGYTF	TGCGCCAGCAGTTCCCCCGCCGGGACACTCTCAAATGGCTACACCTTC	TRBV4-1	-	-	TRBJ1-2
CASSQVTSTETQYF	TGCGCCAGCAGCCAAGTGACTAGCACTGAGACCCAGTACTTC	TRBV4-1	-	TRBD2	TRBJ2-5
CASSVVGGRTDTQYF	TGTGCCAGCAGCGTAGTGGGAGGGCGCACAGATACGCAGTATTTT	TRBV9	-	TRBD2	TRBJ2-3
CASSTDRVHYEQYF	TGTGCCAGCAGTACGGACAGGGTCCACTACGAGCAGTACTTC	TRBV6-5	-	TRBD1	TRBJ2-7
CASSHTGAQETQYF	TGTGCCAGCAGCCATACAGGGGCCCAAGAGACCCAGTACTTC	TRBV7-3	-	TRBD1	TRBJ2-5
CASSLVGTAQETQYF	TGTGCCAGCAGCTTAGTAGGGACAGCCCAAGAGACCCAGTACTTC	TRBV7-8	-	TRBD1	TRBJ2-5
CASSYGGQVGELFF	TGTGCCAGCAGTTACGGGGGGCAAGTCGGGGAGCTGTTTTTT	TRBV27	-	-	TRBJ2-2
CASSLEGTGIFPQHF	TGTGCCAGCAGCCTAGAGGGGACAGGAATCTTTCCCCAGCATTTT	TRBV27	-	TRBD1	TRBJ1-5
CATREGATGNTIYF	TGTGCCACCAGGGAGGGGGCGACGGGAAACACCATATATTTT	TRBV10-3	few	TRBD1	TRBJ1-3
CASSRGLAGSTDTQYF	TGTGCCAGCAGCCGGGGACTAGCGGGGAGCACAGATACGCAGTATTTT	TRBV7-9	once	TRBD2	TRBJ2-3
CASSLGTVPYEQYF	TGTGCCAGCAGCTTAGGGACAGTTCCCTACGAGCAGTACTTC	TRBV7-9	-	-	TRBJ2-7
CASSPLAGELFF	TGTGCCAGCAGTCCGCTGGCCGGGGAGCTGTTTTTT	TRBV6-5	-	-	TRBJ2-2
CSVERPGAREQYF	TGCAGCGTTGAAAGGCCGGGGGCTAGGGAGCAGTACTTC	TRBV29-1	once	-	TRBJ2-7
CASSEALVRSNSNQPQHF	TGTGCCAGCAGTGAAGCTTTGGTCAGATCAAATAGCAATCAGCCCCAGCATTTT	TRBV6-1	-	-	TRBJ1-5
CASSGGRGPKETQYF	TGCGCCAGCAGCGGGGGAAGGGGACCCAAAGAGACCCAGTACTTC	TRBV5-1	-	-	TRBJ2-5
CASSRLGAFDEQFF	TGTGCCAGCTCACGGTTAGGGGCTTTCGATGAGCAGTTCTTC	TRBV18	-	-	TRBJ2-1
CASSLVTGTTEAFF	TGTGCCAGCAGTTTAGTGACAGGGACCACTGAAGCTTTCTTT	TRBV28	-	TRBD1	TRBJ1-1
CASSGQGLTNEKLFF	TGTGCCAGCAGCGGACAGGGTTTAACTAATGAAAAACTGTTTTTT	TRBV11-2	-	TRBD1	TRBJ1-4
CAWSVNSNQPQHF	TGTGCCTGGAGTGTAAACAGCAATCAGCCCCAGCATTTT	TRBV30	few	-	TRBJ1-5
CASSDDRGIYEQYF	TGTGCCAGCAGCGACGACAGGGGTATCTACGAGCAGTACTTC	TRBV7-9	-	TRBD1	TRBJ2-7
CASSSGAFDIYGYTF	TGTGCCAGCAGTTCCGGGGCTTTTGATATCTATGGCTACACCTTC	TRBV6-6	-	-	TRBJ1-2
CASSLAAGPDYEQYF	TGCGCCAGCAGCTTGGCGGCAGGTCCAGACTACGAGCAGTACTTC	TRBV5-1	-	-	TRBJ2-7
CASSRTREEGYNEQFF	TGTGCCAGCAGCCGGACACGAGAGGAGGGATACAATGAGCAGTTCTTC	TRBV13	-	-	TRBJ2-1
CASSLEGTEGHTQYF	TGCGCCAGCAGCTTAGAGGGGACAGAGGGTCATACGCAGTATTTT	TRBV5-1	-	TRBD1	TRBJ2-3
CASNYNRGPYNEQFF	TGTGCCAGCAATTATAACAGGGGGCCCTACAATGAGCAGTTCTTC	TRBV6-5	-	TRBD1	TRBJ2-1
CASSSGTGTYEQYF	TGTGCCAGCAGCTCCGGGACAGGGACTTACGAGCAGTACTTC	TRBV7-9	-	TRBD1	TRBJ2-7
CASSLFSRGVGYTF	TGTGCCAGCAGCTTATTCAGCAGGGGCGTCGGCTACACCTTC	TRBV7-3	-	-	TRBJ1-2
CASSLRRGGLAANTGELFF	TGTGCCAGCAGCCTTCGTAGGGGGGGACTAGCGGCTAACACCGGGGAGCTGTTTTTT	TRBV9	-	TRBD2	TRBJ2-2
CASSVKETQYF	TGTGCCAGCAGTGTAAAAGAGACCCAGTACTTC	TRBV2	once	-	TRBJ2-5